The following is a T cell receptor (beta chain) sequence with its context. The antigen is undetermined. Presence of unique molecular identifiers characterized the TCR beta cDNA libraries. The yield from approximately 1 to 10 million T cells was around 500,000 cDNA molecules in total. MiXCR, applied by TCRdb to the PCR reads, yields one record per CDR3 protein. The sample holds about 200,000 distinct CDR3 sequences, over 25% seen once. The CDR3 length is 11 residues. Trimming took 6 bases from V and 5 from J, leaving 8 bases between them. This sample stems from a study of post-analysis software for immune sequencing data. Across the study: Progressive-relapsing, secondary progressive and relapsing-remitting multiple sclerosis were among the disease courses included. Study results and limitations: When compared against controls, multiple sclerosis patients showed significantly lower normalized Chao1 diversity. In patients, a few TRBV segments were more frequent than in controls, with TRBV5-6, TRBV5-1 and TRBV20-1 among them. Samples prepared in the same batch strongly co-clustered by F measure.

The chain employs TRBV12-3 or TRBV12-4 and TRBJ2-7; D not resolved. The sequence derives from a girl aged 2 to 17 with multiple sclerosis. The sample was blood. Written as DNA, the CDR3 is TGTGCCAGCAGCCTCCGAAACGAGCAGTACTTC. Protein sequence: CASSLRNEQYF.